This entry describes one T cell receptor (beta chain). One entry per CDR3 protein results from TCRdb running MiXCR on the RT-PCR reads. The profile shows about a million distinct CDR3 sequences, about a sixth of them singletons. The sample belongs to a study of patients and donors after allogeneic stem cell transplantation. CDR1 and CDR2 (germline): MNHNS, SASEGT. The CDR3 is made up of 15 amino acids. The V end was cut by 6 bases, the J end by 2 bases, with 16 bases between. This sequence was found in a human donor who was either an allogeneic HSCT recipient or a stem cell or donor lymphocyte infusion donor (not recorded which). It is not recorded whose cells these are; they may come from a transplant donor. Sequenced material: blood, either unsorted or a sorted T cell fraction (not recorded which). This chain uses TRBV6-1 with TRBJ1-2; unclear D gene. The chain's CDR3 is CASRDSAIRNYGYTF. In DNA, the CDR3 is TGTGCCAGCAGGGACTCAGCGATTCGGAACTATGGCTACACCTTC.